One sample yielded the 4 T cell receptor beta chains listed below, sequenced in a study of metastatic and nonmetastatic thyroid tumors (dated by TCRdb to about 2020). The method was PCR. Sequencing was carried out with an Illumina HiSeq 4000. TCRdb trimmed the raw reads at Q25, called clones with MiXCR and kept productive beta chains. The sample records some 64,000 clones, about 3.8% of which are singletons. The ten largest clones capture 20% to 25% of the sample. No treatment had been received by any patient before thyroid surgery. The specimen sequenced was blood. These TCRs come from a female donor with papillary thyroid cancer or a benign thyroid nodule (not recorded which). Some clones in this sample may be carry-over from other donors' samples.

The chain has TRBV28 and TRBJ1-2; D gene unclear. This CDR3 spans 13 amino acids. V was clipped by 7 bases and J by 1 base, with 10 bases between them. Germline V lookup: CDR1 MDHEN, CDR2 SYDVKM. The CDR3 is CASKSNSNYGYTF. The CDR3 nucleotides read TGTGCCAGCAAAAGTAACAGTAACTATGGCTACACCTTC.

This clone was observed at least ten times. CDR3 in DNA: TGCAGTGCTAGAGACCAGGGACAGGGGCATCAGCCCCAGCATTTT. It specifies CSARDQGQGHQPQHF. The chain has TRBV20-1 and TRBJ1-5, with TRBD1 matching over 10 bases. Germline V gene sequence: CDR1 DFQATT, CDR2 SNEGSKA (reference sequence). J was trimmed by 5 bases and V by 0 bases; bases with no gene match: 4. The CDR3 spans 15 residues.

The rearrangement uses TRBV6-2 or TRBV6-3 and TRBJ2-2; perhaps TRBD2 as D (6 bases). Germline V gene sequence: CDR1 MNHEY, CDR2 SVGEGT. The V and J ends lost 9 bases and 8 bases respectively, with 25 bases between them. This CDR3 comprises 16 residues. CDR3 amino acids: CASRMPGSTVTGELFF. DNA of the CDR3: TGTGCCAGTCGTATGCCCGGGAGTACCGTCACTGGGGAGCTGTTTTTT.

In this sample, this clone turned up a few times. The J gene is TRBJ2-1, the V gene TRBV28, with TRBD2 matching 10 bases. The CDR3 contains 17 residues. CDR1 MDHEN and CDR2 SYDVKM come from the germline V gene. Unmatched junction bases numbered 17, after V lost 6 bases and J lost 9 bases. The CDR3 region has the DNA TGTGCCAGCAGCTGCAACCCTGGGGCTAGCGGGAGCAGTGAGCAGTTCTTC. Its protein product is CASSCNPGASGSSEQFF.